The 17 T cell receptor beta chains reported below all come from one sample, sequenced in a study of cytomegalovirus exposure and HLA in healthy donors. The PCR was carried out with 60 Vbeta primers and 13 Jbeta primers. The protocol was immunoSEQ multiplex PCR, while the TCRdb copy is restricted to in-frame clones and leaves out a portion. The repertoire holds 80,000 to 100,000 clones, with about four fifths as singletons. The sample was PBMCs. Source of these receptors: a young man in good health and CMV-seronegative.

A note on this clone: Its ends do not fully match the called genes, so a read error is possible. This chain connects TRBV6-4 to TRBJ2-5; 12 nucleotides match TRBD2. The CDR3 has 15 amino acids. Germline lookup yields CDR1 MRHNA and CDR2 SNTAGT. The CDR3 DNA is TGTGCCAGCAGCCAGACTAGCGGGGGCCAAGAGATCCAGTACTTC. This gives the protein CASSQTSGGQEIQYF.

This clone was counted a few times. The gene calls are TRBV30 and TRBJ1-1; 9 nucleotides align to TRBD1. V was pared by 4 bases and J by 4 bases, with 10 bases of the junction left unmatched. CDR3 size: 15 residues. Per the germline V gene, CDR1 is GTSNPN and CDR2 is SVGIG (reference sequence). CDR3 protein: CAWNPGQGLFTEAFF. The CDR3 DNA sequence: TGTGCCTGGAACCCGGGACAGGGTCTTTTCACTGAAGCTTTCTTT.

The CDR3 region has the DNA TGTGCCAGCAGGCCTTTTGGCGTGGGGAGTGGCTACACCTTC. This sequence encodes CASRPFGVGSGYTF. J is TRBJ1-2 and V is TRBV6-5; D call uncertain. Germline CDR1 MNHEY, CDR2 SVGAGI. The CDR3 sequence is 14 residues long. V dropped 6 bases and J dropped 7 bases, with 18 bases sitting between them.

The V call is TRBV7-8, the J call TRBJ1-4; TRBD1 agrees at 9 bases. In germline, CDR1 is SGHVS, CDR2 FQNEAQ. V dropped 5 bases and J dropped 8; count of bases not matched to a gene: 9. CDR3 length: 15 amino acids. CDR3 DNA: TGTGCCAGCAGCATCTCGGGACAGGGTCGGGAAAAACTGTTTTTT. It codes for CASSISGQGREKLFF.

This clone came up once. The V and J genes are TRBV5-4 and TRBJ1-1; 9 nucleotides match TRBD1. The ends lost 4 bases at V and 0 bases at J; junction bases unmatched: 4. CDR3 size: 15 residues. CDR1 and CDR2 from the germline V gene are SGHNT and YYREEE (reference sequence). Here the CDR3 reads CASSGWTGVNTEAFF. CDR3 nucleotides: TGTGCCAGCAGCGGTTGGACAGGGGTGAACACTGAAGCTTTCTTT.

As for this clone: Other DNA sequences within the sample encode an identical CDR3. V usage is TRBV15 and J usage is TRBJ1-1; D possibly corresponds to TRBD1 (6 bases). Germline CDR1 LNHNV, CDR2 YYDKDF (reference sequence). This CDR3 is 13 amino acids long. Trimming removed 3 bases at V and 1 base at J, with 6 bases between. CDR3 loop: CATSRTGNTEAFF. CDR3 DNA sequence: TGTGCCACCAGCAGGACAGGGAACACTGAAGCTTTCTTT.

This clone was seen more than once but under ten times. CDR3 sequence reads: CASSLAQGTYEQYF. In nucleotides, the CDR3 is TGTGCCAGCAGCTTAGCGCAGGGAACCTACGAGCAGTACTTC. The chain links TRBV7-9 to TRBJ2-7; tentatively, D is TRBD1 (5 bases). Germline V CDR1 and CDR2: SEHNR, FQNEAQ (reference sequence). Between the trimmed V and J ends, which lost 0 bases and 2 bases, there was a span of 8 bases. The CDR3 runs 14 residues.

The chain has TRBV6-4 and TRBJ2-1; tentatively, D is TRBD1 (5 bases). Per germline, CDR1 MRHNA and CDR2 SNTAGT. The V and J ends lost 0 bases and 3 bases respectively, with 9 bases between them. This CDR3 spans 15 amino acids. The CDR3 loop reads CASSDSGEGYNEQFF. Here the CDR3 DNA reads TGTGCCAGCAGTGACTCAGGGGAAGGCTACAATGAGCAGTTCTTC.

V and J are TRBV5-5 and TRBJ1-2; 9 bases align to TRBD1. The CDR3 totals 15 residues. The germline V gene has CDR1 SGHKS and CDR2 YYEKEE (reference sequence). J gave up 8 bases and V 0 bases, and 8 bases lay outside the gene matches. The CDR3 loop reads CASSLGTGARPGYTF. DNA for the CDR3: TGTGCCAGCAGCTTGGGGACAGGGGCTCGCCCCGGCTACACCTTC.

The chain recombines TRBV16 with TRBJ1-3; D might be TRBD1 (6 bases). This CDR3 contains 15 residues. V dropped 3 bases and J dropped 3 bases, with 12 bases sitting between them. Per germline, CDR1 KGHSY and CDR2 FQNENV. This CDR3 is CASSQQRDIGNTIYF. The CDR3 nucleotides are TGTGCCAGCAGCCAGCAAAGGGACATTGGAAACACCATATATTTT.

The gene calls are TRBV30 and TRBJ1-1, with D uncertain. The CDR3 runs 16 residues. Germline-derived CDR1 and CDR2 are GTSNPN and SVGIG (reference sequence). V was shortened by 4 bases and J by 1 base, with 19 bases between the two germline ends. In nucleotides, the CDR3 is TGTGCCTGGACACACCCGCCTGGTTGGCAGAACACTGAAGCTTTCTTT. Protein: CAWTHPPGWQNTEAFF.

Comments on this clone: Mismatch with germline at one junction end may stem from a read error. In the same sample, other DNA sequences code for this CDR3. The CDR3 spells CAWSVGTYSGNTIYF. DNA of the CDR3: TGTGCCTGGAGTGTGGGCACCTACTCTGGGAACACCATATATTTT. The V and J genes are TRBV30 and TRBJ1-3; D uncertain. Germline V gene sequence: CDR1 GTSNPN, CDR2 SVGIG (reference sequence). The length of the CDR3 is 15 residues.

The rearrangement uses TRBV6-6 and TRBJ2-3; weak D call: TRBD2 (5 bases). V lost 1 base to trimming and J lost 0 bases, with 8 bases between them. Per the germline V gene, CDR1 is MNHNY and CDR2 is SVGAGI (reference sequence). This CDR3 has 15 amino acids. The CDR3 spells CASSYWETSTDTQYF. The CDR3 nucleotides are TGTGCCAGCAGTTACTGGGAGACTAGCACAGATACGCAGTATTTT.

This chain uses TRBV6-1 with TRBJ2-7; 9 bases agree with TRBD1. The germline V gene has CDR1 MNHNS and CDR2 SASEGT. CDR3 length equals 14 residues. V gave up 7 bases and J gave up 0 bases; unmatched junction bases: 4. CDR3 protein: CASTGQGRSYEQYF. In nucleotides, the CDR3 is TGTGCCAGCACTGGACAGGGGCGCTCCTACGAGCAGTACTTC.

V and J are TRBV30 and TRBJ1-5, with D uncertain. Germline-derived CDR1 and CDR2 are GTSNPN and SVGIG (reference sequence). Between the trimmed V and J ends, which lost 3 bases and 5 bases, there was a span of 11 bases. CDR3 length: 13 residues. The CDR3: CAWSPSMDQPQHF. CDR3 bases: TGTGCCTGGAGCCCCTCTATGGATCAGCCCCAGCATTTT. The full variable domain, in which reference TRBV30 and TRBJ1-5 provide the parts outside the CDR3, is SQTIHQWPATLVQPVGSPLSLECTVEGTSNPNLYWYRQAAGRGLQLLFYSVGIGQISSEVPQNLSASRPQDRQFILSSKKLLLSDSGFYLCAWSPSMDQPQHFGDGTRLSIL.

This chain uses TRBV2 with TRBJ2-7; 10 bases align to TRBD2. Germline V gene lookup returns CDR1 SNHLY and CDR2 FYNNEI. With V trimmed by 6 bases and J by 6 bases, 11 bases remained unmatched. CDR3 size: 15 residues. The CDR3 nucleotides read TGTGCCAGCAGCGGGGGGAGCGGGAGGGCGAGCGAGCAGTACTTC. Its translation: CASSGGSGRASEQYF.

V usage is TRBV15 and J usage is TRBJ1-4; possible D gene TRBD1, 6 bases. Germline values: CDR1 LNHNV, CDR2 YYDKDF (reference sequence). Trimming cost V 4 bases and J 6 bases, with 12 bases left between them. The CDR3 has 14 amino acids. For the CDR3, the DNA is TGTGCCACCAGCACCAGGGGTGGTCATGAAAAACTGTTTTTT. It yields the protein CATSTRGGHEKLFF.